A selection of T cell receptor beta chains follows, all from one sample in a study of blood T cell repertoires in COVID-19. Using immunoSEQ multiplex PCR, the repertoire was profiled, and TCRdb retains in-frame clones only, with some absent. The table lists hundreds of thousands of clones, around 85% of them singletons. The material sequenced was PBMCs or T cells enriched from blood (not recorded which). Receptors were obtained from a woman aged 25 to 39 who had been exposed to COVID-19. Each CDR3 is given with its conserved first and last residue. A D gene is named only where the DNA matches it firmly. The size entry is marked missing in some rows and otherwise reads once, few, many or a size class.

J gene	clone size	D gene	V gene	CDR3 protein	CDR3 DNA
TRBJ2-5	.	TRBD2	TRBV30	CAWSVRGSGRVETQYF	TGTGCCTGGAGTGTACGGGGTAGCGGGAGGGTGGAGACCCAGTACTTC
TRBJ1-1	.	.	TRBV5-1	CASSYDRNTEAFF	TGCGCCAGCAGTTATGACAGGAACACTGAAGCTTTCTTT
TRBJ1-2	few	.	TRBV19	CASSREQGNGYTF	TGTGCCAGTAGTAGAGAACAGGGAAATGGCTACACCTTC
TRBJ2-1	.	TRBD2	TRBV5-1	CASSPRGAGGQNAYNEQFF	TGCGCCAGCAGCCCGAGGGGGGCGGGAGGGCAAAACGCCTACAATGAGCAGTTCTTC
TRBJ1-2	few	.	TRBV18	CASSQKRGNGYTF	TGTGCCAGCTCACAAAAAAGGGGGAATGGCTACACCTTC
TRBJ1-2	.	TRBD1	TRBV27	CASRLTGGDGYTF	TGTGCCAGCAGGCTGACAGGGGGGGATGGCTACACCTTC
TRBJ2-1	.	TRBD1	TRBV3-1/TRBV3-2	CASSRTGGSGEQFF	TGTGCCAGCAGCCGCACAGGGGGCTCGGGTGAGCAGTTCTTC
TRBJ1-1	.	TRBD1	TRBV19	CASTAAGGERAFF	TGTGCCAGTACCGCAGCAGGGGGCGAGAGAGCTTTCTTT
TRBJ2-1	.	TRBD2	TRBV5-1	CASSLALAGASGEQFF	TGCGCCAGCAGCTTGGCCTTGGCGGGAGCTTCGGGAGAGCAGTTCTTC
TRBJ1-2	.	.	TRBV9	CASSREYGYTF	TGTGCCAGCTCTAGGGAGTATGGCTACACCTTC
TRBJ1-6	.	TRBD1	TRBV27	CASRILTGDNSPLHF	TGTGCCAGCAGGATACTAACAGGGGATAATTCACCCCTCCACTTT
TRBJ1-1	.	.	TRBV9	CASSSPPGRLNTEAFF	TGTGCCAGCAGCTCCCCCCCTGGGAGGCTGAACACTGAAGCTTTCTTT
TRBJ2-1	.	TRBD2	TRBV5-1	CASSTGTSGRSSYNEQFF	TGCGCCAGCAGCACCGGGACTAGCGGGAGGAGCTCCTACAATGAGCAGTTCTTC
TRBJ2-2	.	.	TRBV5-4	CASSLMVGGLTKNTGELFF	TGTGCCAGCAGCTTGATGGTGGGTGGACTAACCAAGAACACCGGGGAGCTGTTTTTT
TRBJ2-1	.	.	TRBV9	CASSVAGQRVVYNEQFF	TGTGCCAGCAGCGTAGCGGGACAGCGGGTGGTCTACAATGAGCAGTTCTTC
TRBJ1-6	once	.	TRBV5-1	CASSLVPQQNSPLHF	TGCGCCAGCAGCTTGGTACCACAGCAAAATTCACCCCTCCACTTT
TRBJ1-2	.	.	TRBV29-1	CSVDIEGYTF	TGCAGCGTTGATATTGAGGGCTACACCTTC
TRBJ2-1	.	TRBD2	TRBV11-3	CASGGPRSEQFF	TGTGCCTCGGGGGGTCCCCGGAGTGAGCAGTTCTTC
TRBJ1-3	.	TRBD1	TRBV25-1	CASSEYGTGLGNTIYF	TGTGCCAGCAGTGAATATGGGACAGGGTTGGGAAACACCATATATTTT
TRBJ1-3	.	.	TRBV3-1/TRBV3-2	CASSQDHRAGNTIYF	TGTGCCAGCAGCCAAGATCACAGGGCTGGAAACACCATATATTTT
TRBJ2-5	.	TRBD1	TRBV29-1	CSVAGTGRQETQYF	TGCAGCGTTGCCGGGACAGGGCGTCAAGAGACCCAGTACTTC
TRBJ1-5	.	.	TRBV21-1	CASRGGQGYSNQPQHF	TGTGCCAGCAGAGGGGGACAGGGGTATAGCAATCAGCCCCAGCATTTT
TRBJ2-1	.	.	TRBV2	CASSAVAKQFF	TGTGCCAGCAGTGCAGTGGCAAAGCAGTTCTTC
TRBJ2-2	few	.	TRBV29-1	CSVGLVGSTGELFF	TGCAGCGTTGGACTAGTAGGGAGTACCGGGGAGCTGTTTTTT
TRBJ1-2	.	.	TRBV27	CASSLTPPLFGGYTF	TGTGCCAGCAGTTTAACCCCCCCGCTTTTCGGTGGCTACACCTTC
TRBJ1-6	.	.	TRBV6-6	CASSPQSYNSPLHF	TGTGCCAGCAGCCCTCAGTCGTATAATTCACCCCTCCACTTT
TRBJ1-2	.	TRBD1	TRBV18	CASSGTGSNYGYTF	TGTGCCAGCTCCGGGACAGGTTCTAACTATGGCTACACCTTC
TRBJ2-5	.	.	TRBV5-5	CASRTEWQETQYF	TGTGCCAGCAGGACAGAGTGGCAAGAGACCCAGTACTTC
TRBJ1-1	.	.	TRBV10-2	CASSESESVTEAFF	TGCGCCAGCAGTGAGTCCGAAAGCGTCACTGAAGCTTTCTTT
TRBJ1-3	once	TRBD1	TRBV7-6	CASSPKIGQGSGNTIYF	TGTGCCAGCAGCCCCAAAATCGGACAGGGCTCTGGAAACACCATATATTTT
TRBJ2-2	once	.	TRBV7-2	CASSSRPNTGELFF	TGTGCCAGCAGCTCGCGCCCCAACACCGGGGAGCTGTTTTTT
TRBJ1-3	.	.	TRBV6-5	CASSPDRTGNTIYF	TGTGCCAGCAGTCCCGACAGGACTGGAAACACCATATATTTT
TRBJ1-1	.	.	TRBV12-3/TRBV12-4	CASSGWTRTEAFF	TGTGCCAGCAGTGGTTGGACACGGACTGAAGCTTTCTTT
TRBJ2-1	.	.	TRBV10-3	CAISESRANEQFF	TGTGCCATCAGTGAGTCGAGGGCTAATGAGCAGTTCTTC
TRBJ2-2	.	.	TRBV4-3	CASSQGGDWNTGELFF	TGCGCCAGCAGCCAAGGGGGGGACTGGAACACCGGGGAGCTGTTTTTT
TRBJ1-1	.	TRBD1	TRBV11-3	CASSLFRDRGAFF	TGTGCCAGCAGCTTATTCCGGGACAGGGGAGCTTTCTTT
TRBJ1-1	.	.	TRBV7-2	CASSLVGQGRTEAFF	TGTGCCAGCAGCTTAGTAGGGCAGGGTCGCACTGAAGCTTTCTTT
TRBJ2-1	.	.	TRBV30	CACSSGRGYNEQFF	TGTGCCTGTAGCTCCGGGAGAGGGTACAATGAGCAGTTCTTC
TRBJ1-5	.	TRBD1	TRBV6-1	CASRKTGNGNQPQHF	TGTGCCAGCAGGAAGACAGGGAATGGCAATCAGCCCCAGCATTTT
TRBJ2-1	.	.	TRBV18	CASSLWTTYNEQFF	TGTGCCAGCTCACTATGGACTACCTACAATGAGCAGTTCTTC